This section outlines one T cell receptor (beta chain) sequence together with its context. Its antigen remains unidentified. Random hexamers served to reverse transcribe about 0.5 to 1 ug RNA. Multiplex PCR with immunoSEQ amplified the TCR beta CDR3 across 54 Vbeta and 13 Jbeta. TCRdb independently ran MiXCR on the immunoSEQ multiplex PCR reads; one entry per CDR3 protein. Among around 53,000 distinct CDR3 sequences listed, roughly 94% were seen once. The data stem from a study of CD8 T cells in Susac syndrome. V lost 0 bases to trimming and J lost 3 bases, with 4 bases between them. Germline CDR1 is SGHDT and CDR2 is YYEEEE. The CDR3 consists of 13 residues. Study-wide results and limits: Individuals included in the TCR sequencing and HLA analysis were acknowledged by the study to be relatively few in number. Peak Susac CD8+ clonal expansion occurred in TEMRA cells and active patients.

Diagnostic criteria for definite or probable disease, in their recently defined form, were met by the patients with Susac syndrome. The rearrangement uses TRBV5-6 and TRBJ1-5; no firm D call. The clonotype was recovered from a human donor with Susac syndrome. Sequencing was performed on CD8+ T cells from PBMCs. CDR3 protein: CASSLGANQPQHF. The CDR3 bases are TGTGCCAGCAGCTTGGGGGCCAATCAGCCCCAGCATTTT. Combining the CDR3 with reference TRBV5-6 and TRBJ1-5 gives the whole variable domain DAGVTQSPTHLIKTRGQQVTLRCSPKSGHDTVSWYQQALGQGPQFIFQYYEEEERQRGNFPDRFSGHQFPNYSSELNVNALLLGDSALYLCASSLGANQPQHFGDGTRLSIL.